This T cell receptor beta chain came from a study of shared clonotypes between healthy human individuals. This table comes from immunoSEQ multiplex PCR, and its TCRdb copy is limited to in-frame clones, with some not included. The data show 200,000 to 250,000 clones, under 80% seen once. Germline V gene data show CDR1 as SGHNT and CDR2 as YYREEE (reference sequence). The CDR3 is made up of 14 amino acids. V shed 0 bases and J 9 bases; nucleotides not matched to a gene: 5. The chain joins TRBV5-4 to TRBJ2-1, with TRBD1 matching 8 bases. The TCR sequence derives from a man aged 25-40 years in good health. Material for sequencing was memory CD4+ T cells sorted from blood. As to subset: CD45RA-negative fraction. DNA of the CDR3: TGTGCCAGCAGCTTGGCAGGGGGCATTTTTGAGCAGTTCTTC. Residues: CASSLAGGIFEQFF.